This TCR beta chain is drawn from a study of CD8+ T cells in alopecia areata. Overall study findings and caveats: The study found TCR sharing across patients less clear than in mice, possibly for HLA reasons. Scalp and blood retained many expanded lesional clones during tofacitinib.

Treatment in this sample: oral pan-JAK inhibitor, 5-10 mg twice daily. Once RNA had been extracted, it was reverse transcribed into cDNA to act as the sequencing template. TCRdb's copy holds only in-frame clones and misses some; the assay was immunoSEQ multiplex PCR. The table lists roughly 99,000 clones, less than 90% of them singletons. Concerning this clone: No antigen is known for it.

CDR1 SEHNR and CDR2 FQNEAQ come from the germline V gene (reference sequence). There are 15 residues in the CDR3. Trimming removed 5 bases at V and 2 bases at J, with 16 bases between. This chain links TRBV7-9 with TRBJ2-7; D call uncertain. Material: CD8+ T cells sorted from blood, obtained at week 24, from a patient treated with tofacitinib. The sequence came from a human donor with alopecia areata. CDR3 amino acids: CASSPPRIGPYEQYF. CDR3 DNA sequence: TGTGCCAGCAGCCCTCCTAGGATTGGGCCCTACGAGCAGTACTTC. Combining the CDR3 with reference TRBV7-9 and TRBJ2-7 gives the whole variable domain DTGVSQNPRHKITKRGQNVTFRCDPISEHNRLYWYRQTLGQGPEFLTYFQNEAQLEKSRLLSDRFSAERPKGSFSTLEIQRTEQGDSAMYLCASSPPRIGPYEQYFGPGTRLTVT.